These 24 T cell receptor beta chains were all obtained from the same sample, sequenced in a study of cytomegalovirus exposure and HLA in healthy donors. The PCR made use of 60 Vbeta and 13 Jbeta primers. The method was immunoSEQ multiplex PCR; TCRdb's version includes in-frame clones alone and lacks a portion of them. This sample has roughly 150,000 clones, with 70% to 90% found just once. Input material: PBMCs. Receptor source: a male donor in good health and CMV-seronegative.

The chain has TRBV30 and TRBJ1-2, with 7 bases aligning to TRBD1. This CDR3 contains 17 residues. V lost 1 base to trimming and J lost 8 bases; unmatched junction nucleotides: 19. Per germline, CDR1 GTSNPN and CDR2 SVGIG (reference sequence). CDR3 region: CAWSAERSPGGTGGYTF. CDR3 sequence (DNA): TGTGCCTGGAGTGCGGAAAGATCCCCAGGGGGGACGGGAGGCTACACCTTC.

The chain employs TRBV27 and TRBJ1-2, with 11 bases fitting TRBD1. Unmatched junction bases numbered 2, after V lost 5 bases and J lost 6 bases. CDR1 and CDR2 from the germline V gene are MNHEY and SMNVEV (reference sequence). The CDR3 loop spans 13 amino acids. CDR3: CASSRTGGHGYTF. In DNA, the CDR3 is TGTGCCAGCAGTCGGACAGGGGGCCATGGCTACACCTTC.

CDR3 amino acids: CASSSRTSGSYEQYF. The DNA for the CDR3 is TGTGCCAGCAGCTCTCGGACTAGCGGGAGCTACGAGCAGTACTTC. This chain connects TRBV7-2 to TRBJ2-7; 13 bases line up with TRBD2. The CDR3 is 15 residues long. Germline values: CDR1 SGHTA, CDR2 FQGNSA. Trimming at V came to 4 bases and at J to 3 bases, leaving 3 bases not matched to a gene. Full variable domain (remainder filled in from reference TRBV7-2 and TRBJ2-7): GAGVSQSPSNKVTEKGKDVELRCDPISGHTALYWYRQSLGQGLEFLIYFQGNSAPDKSGLPSDRFSAERTGGSVSTLTIQRTQQEDSAVYLCASSSRTSGSYEQYFGPGTRLTVT.

The V and J genes are TRBV19 and TRBJ1-1; D gene ambiguous. The CDR3 has 14 amino acids. The V gene's germline CDR1 is LNHDA and CDR2 SQIVND (reference sequence). Trimming pared 1 base from V and 1 base from J, leaving 7 bases between. CDR3 coding DNA: TGTGCCAGTAGTATAGCGGGAAGGAACACTGAAGCTTTCTTT. Protein sequence: CASSIAGRNTEAFF.

Only one count was recorded for this clone. CDR3 in amino acids: CASSSETSGKHEQFF. The CDR3 bases are TGTGCCAGCAGCTCAGAGACTAGCGGGAAACATGAGCAGTTCTTC. V usage is TRBV7-6 and J usage is TRBJ2-1; 11 bases align to TRBD2. The CDR3 sequence is 15 residues long. Trimming removed 4 bases from V and 8 bases from J; junction bases left unmatched: 7. The germline V gene has CDR1 SGHVS and CDR2 FNYEAQ.

The chain employs TRBV21-1 and TRBJ2-3; TRBD1 was called by the table and not checked on the DNA. TRBV21-1 is reported as a pseudogene. The CDR3 length is 16 residues. The CDR3 sequence is CASSKETGVYVDTQYF. CDR3 sequence (DNA): TGTGCCAGCAGCAAAGAGACAGGGGTTTATGTAGATACGCAGTATTTT.

V is TRBV13 and J is TRBJ2-1; 9 nucleotides agree with TRBD1. Germline CDR1 is PRHDT and CDR2 is FYEKMQ (reference sequence). CDR3 length: 16 residues. V was clipped by 5 bases and J by 7 bases; unmatched bases: 12. CDR3 loop: CASSPARDRVRNEQFF. In DNA form, the CDR3 reads TGTGCCAGCAGCCCGGCGCGGGACAGGGTACGGAATGAGCAGTTCTTC.

The rearrangement uses TRBV11-1 and TRBJ2-1, with D perhaps TRBD2 (5 bases). Germline V gives CDR1 SGHAT, CDR2 FQDESV (reference sequence). V was shortened by 4 bases and J by 6 bases, with 13 bases between the two germline ends. The CDR3 extends over 14 amino acids. Here the CDR3 DNA reads TGTGCCAGCAGCTGGAGTGGACTCTCCAATGAGCAGTTCTTC. Translating it yields CASSWSGLSNEQFF.

This clone was counted a few times. The rearrangement links TRBV6-5 to TRBJ1-5; 9 bases are a match to TRBD1. The trim removed 6 bases at V and 3 bases at J, leaving 3 bases unmatched. The CDR3 covers 14 residues. Germline CDR1 MNHEY, CDR2 SVGAGI. In DNA, the CDR3 is TGTGCCAGCAGCCGGGACAGGGACAATCAGCCCCAGCATTTT. Its translation is CASSRDRDNQPQHF.

This chain links TRBV6-4 with TRBJ2-7; 8 nucleotides match TRBD2. Germline-derived CDR1 and CDR2 are MRHNA and SNTAGT. The CDR3 is 14 amino acids. The ends lost 6 bases at V and 1 base at J; junction bases unmatched: 5. The CDR3 spells CASRSAGASYEQYF. CDR3 coding DNA: TGTGCCAGCAGGTCAGCGGGAGCTTCCTACGAGCAGTACTTC.

The genes are TRBV5-1 and TRBJ1-2; TRBD1 matches at 7 bases. V lost 4 bases to trimming and J lost 5 bases; unmatched junction nucleotides: 20. Germline loops: CDR1 SGHRS, CDR2 YFSETQ. The CDR3 has 18 amino acids. CDR3 DNA: TGCGCCAGCAGCCCGGAGATTAGGAGAAGACAGGGCCCTTATGGCTACACCTTC. It encodes CASSPEIRRRQGPYGYTF.

This rearrangement joins TRBV7-9 to TRBJ2-1; TRBD1 matches 8 bases. J gave up 7 bases and V 6 bases, and 8 bases lay outside the gene matches. CDR1 and CDR2 from the germline V gene are SEHNR and FQNEAQ (reference sequence). CDR3 length: 14 residues. The chain's CDR3 is CASRGSRGPNEQFF. The CDR3 DNA sequence: TGTGCCAGCAGGGGGAGCAGGGGGCCGAATGAGCAGTTCTTC.

This clone has a handful of counts. This sequence joins TRBV4-3 and TRBJ1-1; D is unclear. Germline lookup yields CDR1 LGHNA and CDR2 YSLEER. The length of the CDR3 is 15 residues. V lost 3 bases and J 1 base, leaving 12 bases between the germline ends. The chain's CDR3 is CASSHDIGRNTEAFF. CDR3 bases: TGCGCCAGCAGCCATGACATTGGGAGGAACACTGAAGCTTTCTTT.

This chain uses TRBV5-1 with TRBJ2-1; D gene uncertain. V was clipped by 1 base and J by 0 bases, with 8 bases between them. In germline, CDR1 is SGHRS, CDR2 YFSETQ. The CDR3 has 15 residues. The CDR3 bases are TGCGCCAGCAGCTTGCCGTCAGACTCCTACAATGAGCAGTTCTTC. As protein: CASSLPSDSYNEQFF.

The chain employs TRBV28 and TRBJ1-2; 8 bases are shared with TRBD1. CDR3 length: 15 residues. Germline V gives CDR1 MDHEN, CDR2 SYDVKM. The junction had 10 bases not matched to a gene; V was cut back by 6 bases and J by 4 bases. The DNA of the CDR3 is TGTGCCAGCAGGATAGGGACAGGATTTTTCTATGGCTACACCTTC. Its translation is CASRIGTGFFYGYTF.

The chain has TRBV5-1 and TRBJ2-3, with D possibly being TRBD1 (5 bases). Germline assignment: CDR1 SGHRS and CDR2 YFSETQ. The CDR3 contains 17 residues. V gave up 0 bases and J gave up 6 bases, with 20 bases separating them. The CDR3 DNA follows: TGCGCCAGCAGCTTGGCCTTTGGGGCAGGAACGTCGGATACGCAGTATTTT. It codes for CASSLAFGAGTSDTQYF. Using reference TRBV5-1 and TRBJ2-3 for the parts outside the CDR3, the full variable domain is KAGVTQTPRYLIKTRGQQVTLSCSPISGHRSVSWYQQTPGQGLQFLFEYFSETQRNKGNFPGRFSGRQFSNSRSEMNVSTLELGDSALYLCASSLAFGAGTSDTQYFGPGTRLTVL.

This sequence joins TRBV7-3 and TRBJ2-5, with 8 bases fitting TRBD2. J gave up 5 bases and V 4 bases, and 9 bases lay outside the gene matches. The germline CDR1 and CDR2 sequences are SGHTA and FQGTGA. The CDR3 length is 15 residues. The CDR3 here is CASSSGGSGVETQYF. The CDR3 nucleotides are TGTGCCAGCAGCTCGGGAGGTAGCGGGGTTGAGACCCAGTACTTC.

V gene TRBV7-2 combines with J gene TRBJ1-2; no clear D gene. The CDR3 consists of 13 residues. Looked up from germline, CDR1 is SGHTA and CDR2 is FQGNSA. V was shortened by 4 bases and J by 4 bases, with 10 bases between the two germline ends. The CDR3, as DNA: TGTGCCAGCAGCTACGACCAGGTCTATGGCTACACCTTC. Its translation: CASSYDQVYGYTF.

The chain couples TRBV7-2 to TRBJ2-1; 10 positions match TRBD2. V gave up 1 base and J gave up 9 bases; unmatched junction bases: 6. The CDR3 extends over 15 amino acids. Germline V gene data show CDR1 as SGHTA and CDR2 as FQGNSA. CDR3 amino acids: CASSLVFSGRGEQFF. CDR3 sequence (DNA): TGTGCCAGCAGCTTAGTCTTCAGCGGGAGGGGTGAGCAGTTCTTC.

The chain has TRBV29-1 and TRBJ1-2; 8 bases align to TRBD1. With 3 bases clipped from V and 3 bases from J, the junction kept 0 bases outside the gene matches. CDR1 is SQVTM, CDR2 ANQGSEA, per germline. The CDR3 contains 12 residues. DNA of the CDR3: TGCAGCGTTGAGACAGGGGACTATGGCTACACCTTC. As protein: CSVETGDYGYTF.

In its sample, this clone was seen a few times. The chain couples TRBV28 to TRBJ1-2; 7 positions match TRBD1. The V gene end was trimmed by 2 bases and the J gene end by 9 bases; junction bases not matched to a gene: 6. From germline, CDR1 is MDHEN and CDR2 SYDVKM. The CDR3 has 13 amino acids. CDR3 nucleotide sequence: TGTGCCAGCAGTTTAGGGCACAGGGGACGCTACACCTTC. Encoded protein: CASSLGHRGRYTF.

This clone came up once. The V gene is TRBV5-1, the J gene TRBJ2-3; TRBD2 might be the D (5 bases). The CDR3 is 14 amino acids. Germline V CDR1 and CDR2: SGHRS, YFSETQ. V lost 3 bases to trimming and J lost 8 bases, with 16 bases between them. The CDR3 region is CASSSLSRAGTQYF. Here the CDR3 DNA reads TGCGCCAGCAGCTCCCTGAGTCGGGCGGGTACGCAGTATTTT.

CDR3: CASSPLLAGGLITDTQYF. The CDR3 nucleotides read TGCGCCAGCAGCCCGCTCCTAGCGGGAGGGCTTATCACAGATACGCAGTATTTT. The chain carries TRBV5-1 and TRBJ2-3; the match to TRBD2 covers 12 bases. This CDR3 has 18 amino acids. CDR1 is SGHRS, CDR2 YFSETQ, per germline. The V and J ends lost 4 bases and 2 bases, in that order; junction bases with no gene match: 11.

The chain has TRBV7-3 and TRBJ2-1, with 7 bases aligning to TRBD2. The CDR3 is 17 residues long. V dropped 5 bases and J dropped 0; count of bases not matched to a gene: 10. CDR1 and CDR2 (germline): SGHTA, FQGTGA. The CDR3: CASSLQPGLSSYNEQFF. In DNA, the CDR3 is TGTGCCAGCAGCCTACAACCGGGACTAAGCTCCTACAATGAGCAGTTCTTC.